These 3 T cell receptor beta chains were sequenced from one sample in a study of control samples from healthy donors and cancer patients. The repertoire was sequenced with immunoSEQ multiplex PCR; TCRdb's copy has only in-frame clones and lacks some. The sample lists roughly 99,000 clones; around 80% were seen once. The sample consisted of blood. The source is a man in his sixties in good health.

A few counts support this clone. This sequence joins TRBV3-1 (or the pseudogene TRBV3-2) and TRBJ1-1; no definite D call. CDR1 and CDR2 from the germline V gene are LGHDT and YNNKEL (reference sequence). With 4 bases removed from V and 0 bases from J, the gap between germline ends came to 12 bases. The CDR3 has 15 residues. CDR3 coding DNA: TGTGCCAGCAGCCTCCGGGCGGCCTTGAACACTGAAGCTTTCTTT. Amino acid sequence: CASSLRAALNTEAFF.

In nucleotides, the CDR3 is TGTGCCTGGAGTGTTCCAGCCTATGGCTACACCTTC. This gives the protein CAWSVPAYGYTF. This chain uses TRBV30 with TRBJ1-2, with no clear D. The CDR3 contains 12 residues. The V end lost 0 bases, the J end lost 4 bases, and 6 bases lay between the germline ends. Germline V gene sequence: CDR1 GTSNPN, CDR2 SVGIG (reference sequence).

This clone was seen once. The rearrangement uses TRBV24-1 and TRBJ2-1; the D is unclear. There are 21 residues in the CDR3. Germline V gene data show CDR1 as KGHDR and CDR2 as SFDVKD. V lost 0 bases, J lost 4 bases, and 27 bases lay in between. The CDR3 nucleotides are TGTGCCACCAGTGATTTGCCAGGCTCCCGGGCTGACAATGGGCGTTACAATGAGCAGTTCTTC. The encoded protein is CATSDLPGSRADNGRYNEQFF.